This T cell receptor (beta chain) was observed in a study of regulatory T cells in long-lasting Graves disease. As to time point: newly diagnosed GD, antithyroid drugs for less than 3 months. PBMCs were the source of the RNA used for TCR sequencing. Libraries of TCR beta came from iRepertoire HTBI primers plus Arm-PCR of CDR3 regions. TCRdb reprocessed the multiplex PCR reads with MiXCR, giving one entry per CDR3 protein. The sample has 400,000 to 500,000 distinct CDR3 sequences, about a sixth seen once. With V trimmed by 2 bases and J by 7 bases, 5 bases remained unmatched. CDR1 and CDR2 (germline): GTSNPN, SVGIG (reference sequence). The CDR3 is 13 residues long. In addition, the sample was reused for a study of T cells in Graves' hyperthyroidism and ophthalmopathy. Turning to that study: HTBI primers were employed in a first-round RT-PCR of the TCR CDR3.

The receptor's source is a woman under 30 with Graves disease. The sample here was peripheral blood mononuclear cells (PBMCs), taken at new diagnosis, from a patient treated with antithyroid drugs. The chain recombines TRBV30 with TRBJ1-2; 9 nucleotides match TRBD1. CDR3: CAWSITGGGGYTF. The CDR3 bases are TGTGCCTGGAGTATCACAGGGGGCGGTGGCTACACCTTC.